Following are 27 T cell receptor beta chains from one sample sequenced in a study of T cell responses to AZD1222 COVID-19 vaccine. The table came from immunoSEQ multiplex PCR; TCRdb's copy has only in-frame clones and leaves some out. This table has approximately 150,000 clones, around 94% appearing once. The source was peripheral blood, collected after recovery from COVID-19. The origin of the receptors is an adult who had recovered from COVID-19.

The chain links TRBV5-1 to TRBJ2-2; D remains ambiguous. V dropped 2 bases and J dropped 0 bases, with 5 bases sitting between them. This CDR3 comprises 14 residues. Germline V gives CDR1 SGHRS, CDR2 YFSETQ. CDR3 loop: CASSFQANTGELFF. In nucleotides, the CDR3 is TGCGCCAGCAGCTTCCAGGCGAACACCGGGGAGCTGTTTTTT.

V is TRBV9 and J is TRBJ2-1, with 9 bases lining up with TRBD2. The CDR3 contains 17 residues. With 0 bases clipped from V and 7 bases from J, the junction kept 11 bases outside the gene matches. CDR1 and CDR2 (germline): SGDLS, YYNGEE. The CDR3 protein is CASSVVGWYSGSNEQFF. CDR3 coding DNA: TGTGCCAGCAGCGTAGTCGGTTGGTATAGCGGGAGTAATGAGCAGTTCTTC.

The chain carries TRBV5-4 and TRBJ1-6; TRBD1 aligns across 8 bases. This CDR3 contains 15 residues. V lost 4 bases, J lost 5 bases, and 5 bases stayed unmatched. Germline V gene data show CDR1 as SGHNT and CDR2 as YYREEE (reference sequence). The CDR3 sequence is CASSPGTGHNSPLHF. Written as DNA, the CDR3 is TGTGCCAGCAGCCCGGGGACAGGCCATAATTCACCCCTCCACTTT.

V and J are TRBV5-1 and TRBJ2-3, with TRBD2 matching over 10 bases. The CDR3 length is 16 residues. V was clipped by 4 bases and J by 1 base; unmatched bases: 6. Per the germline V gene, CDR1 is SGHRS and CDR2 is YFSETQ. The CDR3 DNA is TGCGCCAGCAGCGGATCGGGACTAGCGCGCACAGATACGCAGTATTTT. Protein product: CASSGSGLARTDTQYF.

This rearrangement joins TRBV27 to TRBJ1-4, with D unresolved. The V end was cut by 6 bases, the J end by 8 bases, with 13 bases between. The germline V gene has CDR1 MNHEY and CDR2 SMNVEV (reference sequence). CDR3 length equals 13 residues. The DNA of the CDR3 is TGTGCCAGCAGACAGAAGTATCCGGAAAAACTGTTTTTT. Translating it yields CASRQKYPEKLFF.

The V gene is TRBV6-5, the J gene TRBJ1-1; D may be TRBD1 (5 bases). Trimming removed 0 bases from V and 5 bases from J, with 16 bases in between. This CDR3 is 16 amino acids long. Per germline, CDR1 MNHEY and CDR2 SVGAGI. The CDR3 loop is CASSYSAGSVKTEAFF. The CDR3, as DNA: TGTGCCAGCAGTTACTCGGCAGGGTCGGTCAAAACTGAAGCTTTCTTT.

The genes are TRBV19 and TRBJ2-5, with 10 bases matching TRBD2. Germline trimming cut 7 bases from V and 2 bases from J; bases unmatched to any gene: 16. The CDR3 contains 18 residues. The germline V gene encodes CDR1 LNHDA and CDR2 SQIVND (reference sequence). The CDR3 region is CASKRAGGPIGSQETQYF. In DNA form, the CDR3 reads TGTGCCAGTAAACGAGCGGGAGGGCCGATAGGTTCGCAAGAGACCCAGTACTTC.

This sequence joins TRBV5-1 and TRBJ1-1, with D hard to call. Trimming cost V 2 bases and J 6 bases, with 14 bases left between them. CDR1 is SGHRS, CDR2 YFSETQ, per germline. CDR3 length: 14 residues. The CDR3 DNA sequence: TGCGCCAGCAGCTTAGGAACACTTACAGCTGAAGCTTTCTTT. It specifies CASSLGTLTAEAFF.

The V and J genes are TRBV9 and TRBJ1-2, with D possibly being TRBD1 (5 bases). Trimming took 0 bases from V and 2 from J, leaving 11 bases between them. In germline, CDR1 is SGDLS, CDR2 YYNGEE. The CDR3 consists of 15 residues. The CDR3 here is CASSVGGVQNYGYTF. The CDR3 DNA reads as TGTGCCAGCAGCGTAGGGGGGGTGCAAAACTATGGCTACACCTTC.

CDR3 sequence: CASRTTGQETQYF. CDR3 coding DNA: TGTGCCAGCAGGACGACAGGGCAAGAGACCCAGTACTTC. This chain uses TRBV7-9 with TRBJ2-5; the match to TRBD1 covers 7 bases. The V gene's germline CDR1 is SEHNR and CDR2 FQNEAQ (reference sequence). This CDR3 has 13 amino acids. V shed 6 bases and J 2 bases; nucleotides not matched to a gene: 3.

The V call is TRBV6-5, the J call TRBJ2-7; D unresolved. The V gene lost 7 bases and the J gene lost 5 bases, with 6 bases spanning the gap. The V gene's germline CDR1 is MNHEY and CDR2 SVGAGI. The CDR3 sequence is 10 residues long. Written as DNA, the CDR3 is TGTGCCAGCATCTATGACGAGCAGTACTTC. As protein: CASIYDEQYF.

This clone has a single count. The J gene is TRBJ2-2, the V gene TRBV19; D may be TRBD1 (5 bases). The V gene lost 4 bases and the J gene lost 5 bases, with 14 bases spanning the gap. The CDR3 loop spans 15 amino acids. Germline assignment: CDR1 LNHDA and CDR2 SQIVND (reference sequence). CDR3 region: CASSTTGPGTGELFF. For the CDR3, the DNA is TGTGCCAGTAGTACAACAGGTCCTGGGACCGGGGAGCTGTTTTTT.

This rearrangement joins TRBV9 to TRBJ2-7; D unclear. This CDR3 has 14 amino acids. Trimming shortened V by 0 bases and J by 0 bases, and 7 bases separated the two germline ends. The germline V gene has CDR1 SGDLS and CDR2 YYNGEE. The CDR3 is CASSVEQVSYEQYF. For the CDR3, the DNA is TGTGCCAGCAGCGTAGAGCAGGTCTCCTACGAGCAGTACTTC.

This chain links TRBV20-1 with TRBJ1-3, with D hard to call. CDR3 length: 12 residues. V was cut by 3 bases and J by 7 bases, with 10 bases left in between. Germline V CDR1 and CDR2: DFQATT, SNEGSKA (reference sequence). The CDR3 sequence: CSASPVENTIYF. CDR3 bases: TGCAGTGCTAGTCCCGTTGAGAACACCATATATTTT.

The CDR3 DNA reads as TGTGCCAGCAGTTTAAAAGGGGGGACTGAAGCTTTCTTT. This encodes CASSLKGGTEAFF. The chain joins TRBV12-3 or TRBV12-4 to TRBJ1-1, with D possibly being TRBD1 (6 bases). CDR3 length: 13 amino acids. The V end was cut by 2 bases, the J end by 5 bases, with 9 bases between.

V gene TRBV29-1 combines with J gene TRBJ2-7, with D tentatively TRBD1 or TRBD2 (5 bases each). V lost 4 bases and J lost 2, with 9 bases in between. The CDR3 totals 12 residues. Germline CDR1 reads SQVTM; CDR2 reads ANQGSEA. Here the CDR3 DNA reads TGCAGCGTTGGGGACGGAGCCTACGAGCAGTACTTC. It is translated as CSVGDGAYEQYF.

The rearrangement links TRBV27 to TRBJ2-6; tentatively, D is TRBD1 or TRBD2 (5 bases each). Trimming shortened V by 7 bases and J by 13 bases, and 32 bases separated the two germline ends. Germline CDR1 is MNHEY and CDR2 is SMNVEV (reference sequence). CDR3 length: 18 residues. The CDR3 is CASTPWGPLQGTLAVLTF. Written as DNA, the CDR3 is TGTGCCAGCACCCCCTGGGGTCCCCTACAAGGGACGTTAGCTGTCCTGACTTTC.

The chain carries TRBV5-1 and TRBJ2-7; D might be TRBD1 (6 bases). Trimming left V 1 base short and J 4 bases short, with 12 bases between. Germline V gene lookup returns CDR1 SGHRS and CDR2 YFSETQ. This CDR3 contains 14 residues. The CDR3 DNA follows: TGCGCCAGCAGCTTGACAGGGAGTCTGTACGAGCAGTACTTC. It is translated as CASSLTGSLYEQYF.

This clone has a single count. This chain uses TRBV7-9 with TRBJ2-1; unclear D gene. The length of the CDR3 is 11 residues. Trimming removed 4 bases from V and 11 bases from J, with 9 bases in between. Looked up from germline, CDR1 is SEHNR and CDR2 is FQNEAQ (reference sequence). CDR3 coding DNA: TGTGCCAGCAGCTCGTCGGGTAAGCAGTTCTTC. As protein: CASSSSGKQFF.

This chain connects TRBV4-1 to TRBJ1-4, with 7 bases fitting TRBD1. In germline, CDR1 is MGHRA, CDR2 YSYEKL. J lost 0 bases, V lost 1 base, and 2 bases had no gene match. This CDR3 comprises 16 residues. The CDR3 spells CASSQVGTATNEKLFF. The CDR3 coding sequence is TGCGCCAGCAGCCAAGTAGGGACAGCAACTAATGAAAAACTGTTTTTT.

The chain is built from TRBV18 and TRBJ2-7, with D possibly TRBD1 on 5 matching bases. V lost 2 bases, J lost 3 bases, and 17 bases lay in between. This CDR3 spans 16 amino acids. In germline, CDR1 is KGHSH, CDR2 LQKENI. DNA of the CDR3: TGTGCCAGCTCACCAGTGGCAGGGAAGGTGAGCTACGAGCAGTACTTC. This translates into CASSPVAGKVSYEQYF.

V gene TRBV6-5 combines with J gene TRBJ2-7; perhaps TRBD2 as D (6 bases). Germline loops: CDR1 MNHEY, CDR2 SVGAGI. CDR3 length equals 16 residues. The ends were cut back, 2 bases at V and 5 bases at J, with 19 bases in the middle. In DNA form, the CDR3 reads TGTGCCAGCAGTTACCCTAGAGTGGGGAGGAGAAACGAGCAGTACTTC. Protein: CASSYPRVGRRNEQYF.

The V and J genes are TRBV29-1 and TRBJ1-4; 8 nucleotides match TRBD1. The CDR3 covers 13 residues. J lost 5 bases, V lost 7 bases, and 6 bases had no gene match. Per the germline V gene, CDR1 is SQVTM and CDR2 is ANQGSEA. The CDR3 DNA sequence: TGCAGCGCCGGACAGGGTGGCAATGAAAAACTGTTTTTT. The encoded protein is CSAGQGGNEKLFF.

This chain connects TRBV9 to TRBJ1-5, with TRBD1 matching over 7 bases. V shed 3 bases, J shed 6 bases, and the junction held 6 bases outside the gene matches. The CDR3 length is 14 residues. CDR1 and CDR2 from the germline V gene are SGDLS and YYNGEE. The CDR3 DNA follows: TGTGCCAGCAGCGCCGGGACAGTCAGTCAGCCCCAGCATTTT. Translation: CASSAGTVSQPQHF. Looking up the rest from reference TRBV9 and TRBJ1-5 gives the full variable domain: DSGVTQTPKHLITATGQRVTLRCSPRSGDLSVYWYQQSLDQGLQFLIQYYNGEERAKGNILERFSAQQFPDLHSELNLSSLELGDSALYFCASSAGTVSQPQHFGDGTRLSIL.

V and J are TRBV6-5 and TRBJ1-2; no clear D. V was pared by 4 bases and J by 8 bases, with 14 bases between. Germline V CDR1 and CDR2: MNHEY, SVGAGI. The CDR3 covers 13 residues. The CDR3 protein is CASSLTGFVGYTF. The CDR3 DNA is TGTGCCAGCAGTTTAACCGGGTTTGTAGGCTACACCTTC.

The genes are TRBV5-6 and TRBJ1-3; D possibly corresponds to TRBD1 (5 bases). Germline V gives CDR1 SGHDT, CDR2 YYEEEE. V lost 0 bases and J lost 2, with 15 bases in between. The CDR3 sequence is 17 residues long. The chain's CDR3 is CASSLGETRRAGNTIYF. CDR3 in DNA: TGTGCCAGCAGCTTGGGGGAAACACGCAGGGCTGGAAACACCATATATTTT.

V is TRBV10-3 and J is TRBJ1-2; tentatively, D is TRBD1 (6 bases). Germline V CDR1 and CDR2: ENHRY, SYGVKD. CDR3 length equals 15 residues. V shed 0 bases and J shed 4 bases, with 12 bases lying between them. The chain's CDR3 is CAISESSGEGYGYTF. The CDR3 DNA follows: TGTGCCATCAGTGAGTCGTCAGGGGAGGGCTATGGCTACACCTTC.